The 9 T cell receptor beta chains listed next were all sequenced from one sample in a study of blood T cell repertoires in COVID-19. Sequenced by immunoSEQ multiplex PCR; TCRdb stores in-frame clones only, minus some. The table has 150,000 to 200,000 clones, 81% seen once; the top ten hold 12%. The sample consisted of peripheral blood. The source is a woman of 80 years or more with COVID-19, enrolled during active disease.

There are a few counts of this clone. This chain joins TRBV7-2 and TRBJ1-5; the match to TRBD1 covers 9 bases. After removal of 4 bases from V and 7 bases from J, the junction contained 5 bases not matched to a gene. Germline V gene sequence: CDR1 SGHTA, CDR2 FQGNSA. The CDR3 covers 14 residues. CDR3 nucleotide sequence: TGTGCCAGCAGCTCGGGACAGGGAGGGCAGCCCCAGCATTTT. Translation gives CASSSGQGGQPQHF.

The V gene is TRBV19, the J gene TRBJ1-6; a weak D match, TRBD1 (5 bases). The germline gives CDR1 LNHDA, CDR2 SQIVND (reference sequence). The CDR3 runs to 13 residues. The V end was cut by 4 bases, the J end by 8 bases, with 9 bases between. The CDR3 reads CASSSRAYSPLHF. In DNA form, the CDR3 reads TGTGCCAGTAGTAGCAGGGCATATTCACCCCTCCACTTT.

V and J are TRBV7-3 and TRBJ1-5, with 7 bases fitting TRBD1. With V trimmed by 1 base and J by 3 bases, 15 bases remained unmatched. Germline lookup yields CDR1 SGHTA and CDR2 FQGTGA. The CDR3 is 19 amino acids. As DNA, the CDR3 is TGTGCCAGCAGCTTAAAGGGACTTTTACAGGGGACCATCAATCAGCCCCAGCATTTT. Protein: CASSLKGLLQGTINQPQHF.

This sequence joins TRBV21-1 and TRBJ1-1. TRBV21-1 has pseudogene status. This CDR3 is 19 amino acids long. The CDR3 bases are TGTGCCAGCGGTCGAATAACCCTAAACCTACCTAGCCCGAACACTGAAGCTTTCTTT. It translates to CASGRITLNLPSPNTEAFF.

The V and J genes are TRBV7-2 and TRBJ2-7, with 8 bases that match TRBD2. CDR3 length: 15 residues. Germline assignment: CDR1 SGHTA and CDR2 FQGNSA. V lost 2 bases and J lost 5; bases outside the gene matches: 8. The DNA for the CDR3 is TGTGCCAGCAGCTTATTGCGGGGGGCCGCCCACGAGCAGTACTTC. It is translated as CASSLLRGAAHEQYF.

This rearrangement joins TRBV10-1 to TRBJ2-7, with 12 positions matching TRBD2. Germline lookup yields CDR1 WNHNN and CDR2 SYGVQD (reference sequence). The CDR3 has 15 residues. J lost 3 bases, V lost 2 bases, and 2 bases had no gene match. The CDR3 sequence: CASSETSGGYYEQYF. The CDR3 region has the DNA TGCGCCAGCAGTGAGACTAGCGGGGGGTACTACGAGCAGTACTTC.

This clone has only one observation. This rearrangement joins TRBV7-6 to TRBJ1-2; 9 bases are a match to TRBD1. Germline V CDR1 and CDR2: SGHVS, FNYEAQ. This CDR3 has 16 amino acids. The V gene end was trimmed by 5 bases and the J gene end by 6 bases; junction bases not matched to a gene: 13. CDR3 DNA: TGTGCCAGCAGCGCCCTTTCTGGACAGGGGAAAGATGGCTACACCTTC. This codes for CASSALSGQGKDGYTF.

The chain links TRBV29-1 to TRBJ1-2, with TRBD1 as a possible D gene (6 bases). Germline-derived CDR1 and CDR2 are SQVTM and ANQGSEA. Trimming shortened V by 7 bases and J by 4 bases, and 19 bases separated the two germline ends. This CDR3 has 14 amino acids. CDR3 amino acids: CSAASGQFAYGYTF. CDR3 DNA: TGCAGCGCCGCCTCCGGACAGTTCGCCTATGGCTACACCTTC.

The chain joins TRBV7-9 to TRBJ2-7; 7 nucleotides agree with TRBD1. V dropped 6 bases and J dropped 2; count of bases not matched to a gene: 7. The CDR3 totals 14 residues. The germline gives CDR1 SEHNR, CDR2 FQNEAQ (reference sequence). The CDR3 DNA sequence: TGTGCCAGCAGTTCCCGGGACAGCCCCTACGAGCAGTACTTC. This encodes CASSSRDSPYEQYF.